The clone carrying this T cell receptor (beta chain) has ten or more counts. Its antigen is unidentified. By way of CD45RO/CCR7/CD25/CD127/CD95/CD27, the CD4+ regulatory, stem cell-like memory, central memory and naive cells were sorted. The whole isolated RNA underwent reverse transcription, so sequencing captured expressed TCRB transcripts. The protocol was immunoSEQ multiplex PCR, while the TCRdb copy is restricted to in-frame clones and leaves out a portion. The sample lists hundreds of thousands of clones; 12% to 15% were seen once. These data are taken from a study of beta chain features in type 1 diabetes. Overall study findings and caveats: Insertion counts at VDJ junctions were lower in type 1 diabetes patients, who also showed more deletions there. Because the template was cDNA, high-expressing cells might be over-represented. Type 1 diabetes patients had TCRB CDR3s that were shorter (moderately but significantly so) in all four CD4+ subsets.

CDR3 length: 14 amino acids. Germline V CDR1 and CDR2: SGHDN, FVKESK. V was clipped by 4 bases and J by 5 bases, with 11 bases between them. This sequence joins TRBV14 and TRBJ1-4; unclear D gene. Sequencing was done on a sample of central memory CD4+ T cells from blood. This sequence originates from a man aged 25 to 40 in good health. This CDR3 is CASSRSPANEKLFF. CDR3 sequence (DNA): TGTGCCAGCAGCCGATCCCCCGCAAATGAAAAACTGTTTTTT.